A selection of T cell receptor beta chains follows, all from one sample in a study of neoadjuvant anti-PD-1 for oral cavity cancer. Measured with immunoSEQ multiplex PCR; TCRdb has only the in-frame clones, and not every one. The sample records 55,000 to 75,000 clones, 70% to 85% being singletons. This material consisted of PBMCs, taken before nivolumab (anti-PD-1) treatment. The source is a person aged 35-80 years with oral cavity squamous cell carcinoma. Each CDR3 is given with its conserved first and last residue. The order of the fields is V gene, D gene, clone size, J gene, CDR3 protein, CDR3 DNA. D genes are given only for firm matches. Only some rows state a clone size, as once, few, many or a class for expanded clones.

v_call: TRBV5-1; d_call: NA; clone_size: NA; j_call: TRBJ2-3; cdr3_aa: CASSENPGDTQYF; cdr3_nt: TGCGCCAGCAGCGAGAACCCCGGGGATACGCAGTATTTT
v_call: TRBV5-1; d_call: TRBD2; clone_size: NA; j_call: TRBJ2-1; cdr3_aa: CASSTAAGGQIGEQFF; cdr3_nt: TGCGCCAGCAGCACGGCGGCGGGGGGCCAAATAGGGGAGCAGTTCTTC
v_call: TRBV19; d_call: NA; clone_size: NA; j_call: TRBJ1-1; cdr3_aa: CASSKSDGSTEAFF; cdr3_nt: TGTGCCAGTAGTAAGTCGGACGGTAGCACTGAAGCTTTCTTT
v_call: TRBV6-5; d_call: TRBD1; clone_size: once; j_call: TRBJ1-1; cdr3_aa: CASSYGQGRNTEAFF; cdr3_nt: TGTGCCAGCAGTTACGGACAGGGAAGGAACACTGAAGCTTTCTTT
v_call: TRBV29-1; d_call: NA; clone_size: few; j_call: TRBJ1-2; cdr3_aa: CSVGGGDYYGYTF; cdr3_nt: TGCAGCGTTGGGGGGGGCGATTACTATGGCTACACCTTC
v_call: TRBV27; d_call: TRBD1; clone_size: NA; j_call: TRBJ2-4; cdr3_aa: CATSTSTGAAKNIQYF; cdr3_nt: TGTGCCACCTCAACTTCGACAGGGGCAGCCAAAAACATTCAGTACTTC
v_call: TRBV5-1; d_call: NA; clone_size: NA; j_call: TRBJ2-1; cdr3_aa: CASRSGKDNEQFF; cdr3_nt: TGCGCCAGCAGGTCCGGGAAGGACAATGAGCAGTTCTTC
v_call: TRBV19; d_call: NA; clone_size: NA; j_call: TRBJ1-5; cdr3_aa: CASSGTFNQPQHF; cdr3_nt: TGTGCCAGCAGCGGGACATTCAATCAGCCCCAGCATTTT
v_call: TRBV7-3; d_call: NA; clone_size: NA; j_call: TRBJ2-3; cdr3_aa: CASSLREDSTDTQYF; cdr3_nt: TGTGCCAGCAGCTTAAGGGAGGATAGCACAGATACGCAGTATTTT
v_call: TRBV6-5; d_call: NA; clone_size: few; j_call: TRBJ1-2; cdr3_aa: CATLSPGTSNYGYTF; cdr3_nt: TGTGCCACCCTTTCCCCAGGGACCTCTAACTATGGCTACACCTTC
v_call: TRBV4-2; d_call: NA; clone_size: NA; j_call: TRBJ2-2; cdr3_aa: CASSQAPPDIGTAGELFF; cdr3_nt: TGTGCCAGCAGCCAAGCACCCCCGGACATTGGAACTGCGGGGGAGCTGTTTTTT
v_call: TRBV9; d_call: TRBD1; clone_size: NA; j_call: TRBJ2-3; cdr3_aa: CASSVEVGGKDTQYF; cdr3_nt: TGTGCCAGCAGCGTAGAAGTAGGGGGCAAAGATACGCAGTATTTT
v_call: TRBV13; d_call: NA; clone_size: NA; j_call: TRBJ2-3; cdr3_aa: CATSGGLTDTQYF; cdr3_nt: TGTGCCACCTCCGGTGGGCTCACAGATACGCAGTATTTT
v_call: TRBV11-3; d_call: NA; clone_size: NA; j_call: TRBJ2-5; cdr3_aa: CASSSREGSAQETQYF; cdr3_nt: TGTGCCAGCAGCTCCCGCGAGGGTAGCGCACAAGAGACCCAGTACTTC
v_call: TRBV9; d_call: TRBD1; clone_size: few; j_call: TRBJ1-1; cdr3_aa: CASSAGQGTTEAFF; cdr3_nt: TGTGCCAGCAGCGCAGGACAGGGTACCACTGAAGCTTTCTTT
v_call: TRBV10-2; d_call: NA; clone_size: NA; j_call: TRBJ2-7; cdr3_aa: CASKIHHEQYF; cdr3_nt: TGCGCCAGCAAAATCCACCACGAGCAGTACTTC
v_call: TRBV5-6; d_call: NA; clone_size: NA; j_call: TRBJ1-1; cdr3_aa: CASSLDGEAFF; cdr3_nt: TGTGCCAGCAGCTTGGACGGCGAAGCTTTCTTT
v_call: TRBV5-1; d_call: NA; clone_size: NA; j_call: TRBJ1-5; cdr3_aa: CASSLGGGSNQPQHF; cdr3_nt: TGCGCCAGCAGCTTGGGTGGGGGAAGCAATCAGCCCCAGCATTTT
v_call: TRBV18; d_call: TRBD1; clone_size: few; j_call: TRBJ1-6; cdr3_aa: CASSRRQGAQNSPLHF; cdr3_nt: TGTGCCAGCTCAAGGCGGCAGGGGGCCCAGAATTCACCCCTCCACTTT
v_call: TRBV28; d_call: TRBD1; clone_size: NA; j_call: TRBJ1-4; cdr3_aa: CASSILGTVNEKLFF; cdr3_nt: TGTGCCAGCAGTATTCTAGGGACAGTGAATGAAAAACTGTTTTTT
v_call: TRBV5-1; d_call: NA; clone_size: NA; j_call: TRBJ2-1; cdr3_aa: CASSRALEPQFF; cdr3_nt: TGCGCCAGCAGCAGGGCGTTAGAACCGCAGTTCTTC
v_call: TRBV2; d_call: TRBD2; clone_size: NA; j_call: TRBJ2-1; cdr3_aa: CASSDTSGGPLGQFF; cdr3_nt: TGTGCCAGCAGTGATACTAGCGGGGGCCCCCTGGGGCAGTTCTTC
v_call: TRBV4-1; d_call: NA; clone_size: NA; j_call: TRBJ1-5; cdr3_aa: CASSPEGGNRFNQPQHF; cdr3_nt: TGCGCCAGCAGCCCCGAAGGTGGGAACAGGTTCAATCAGCCCCAGCATTTT
v_call: TRBV28; d_call: NA; clone_size: NA; j_call: TRBJ1-6; cdr3_aa: CASSSSRGASSPLHF; cdr3_nt: TGTGCCAGCAGCTCCTCCCGGGGGGCAAGTTCACCCCTCCACTTT
v_call: TRBV2; d_call: TRBD2; clone_size: NA; j_call: TRBJ2-2; cdr3_aa: CASGLAGTTGELFF; cdr3_nt: TGTGCCTCGGGGCTAGCGGGGACCACCGGGGAGCTGTTTTTT
v_call: TRBV7-8; d_call: TRBD1; clone_size: NA; j_call: TRBJ1-1; cdr3_aa: CASSKTAGGKEAFF; cdr3_nt: TGTGCCAGCAGTAAGACAGCAGGGGGGAAAGAAGCTTTCTTT
v_call: TRBV9; d_call: TRBD1; clone_size: NA; j_call: TRBJ2-7; cdr3_aa: CASSAFGQGTYEQYF; cdr3_nt: TGTGCCAGCAGCGCATTTGGACAGGGGACCTACGAGCAGTACTTC
v_call: TRBV19; d_call: NA; clone_size: NA; j_call: TRBJ1-1; cdr3_aa: CASNRGMNTEAFF; cdr3_nt: TGTGCCAGTAATAGGGGGATGAACACTGAAGCTTTCTTT
v_call: TRBV19; d_call: NA; clone_size: NA; j_call: TRBJ1-2; cdr3_aa: CASSIPGGPGGYTF; cdr3_nt: TGTGCCAGTAGTATACCGGGTGGGCCGGGCGGCTACACCTTC
v_call: TRBV7-9; d_call: TRBD1; clone_size: NA; j_call: TRBJ1-1; cdr3_aa: CASSSGQLNTEAFF; cdr3_nt: TGTGCCAGCAGTTCGGGACAGTTGAACACTGAAGCTTTCTTT
v_call: TRBV5-4; d_call: TRBD2; clone_size: NA; j_call: TRBJ2-3; cdr3_aa: CASSPGGVSTDTQYF; cdr3_nt: TGTGCCAGCAGCCCGGGAGGAGTGAGCACAGATACGCAGTATTTT
v_call: TRBV7-2; d_call: NA; clone_size: NA; j_call: TRBJ2-7; cdr3_aa: CASSRARDYEQYF; cdr3_nt: TGTGCCAGCAGCCGGGCCAGAGACTACGAGCAGTACTTC
v_call: TRBV19; d_call: TRBD2; clone_size: NA; j_call: TRBJ2-3; cdr3_aa: CASSIRLGSGPTDTQYF; cdr3_nt: TGTGCCAGTAGTATTCGATTGGGTAGCGGGCCCACAGATACGCAGTATTTT
v_call: TRBV27; d_call: NA; clone_size: once; j_call: TRBJ1-1; cdr3_aa: CASSYRPSTEAFF; cdr3_nt: TGTGCCAGCAGTTATCGCCCCTCCACTGAAGCTTTCTTT
v_call: TRBV7-9; d_call: NA; clone_size: NA; j_call: TRBJ2-1; cdr3_aa: CASSSQGRGFSYNEQFF; cdr3_nt: TGTGCCAGCAGCTCCCAGGGACGGGGATTCTCCTACAATGAGCAGTTCTTC
v_call: TRBV6-1; d_call: TRBD1; clone_size: NA; j_call: TRBJ1-5; cdr3_aa: CATRPGQGNQPQHF; cdr3_nt: TGTGCCACCCGCCCCGGACAGGGGAATCAGCCCCAGCATTTT
v_call: TRBV7-9; d_call: NA; clone_size: many; j_call: TRBJ1-2; cdr3_aa: CASSQGLTIGGYTF; cdr3_nt: TGTGCCAGCAGCCAGGGGCTAACAATAGGTGGCTACACCTTC
v_call: TRBV27; d_call: NA; clone_size: NA; j_call: TRBJ2-1; cdr3_aa: CASSLDRSSYNEQFF; cdr3_nt: TGTGCCAGCAGTTTAGACAGGAGCTCCTACAATGAGCAGTTCTTC
v_call: TRBV5-1; d_call: TRBD2; clone_size: NA; j_call: TRBJ2-7; cdr3_aa: CASRSFGAGDGYYEQYF; cdr3_nt: TGCGCCAGCAGGAGCTTCGGGGCGGGAGATGGTTACTACGAGCAGTACTTC
v_call: TRBV2; d_call: TRBD1; clone_size: NA; j_call: TRBJ2-7; cdr3_aa: CASSRTGPGREQYF; cdr3_nt: TGTGCCAGCAGTCGGACAGGCCCAGGTCGCGAGCAGTACTTC
v_call: TRBV4-1; d_call: NA; clone_size: few; j_call: TRBJ1-6; cdr3_aa: CASSQDERAAQGYNSPLHF; cdr3_nt: TGCGCCAGCAGCCAAGATGAGAGGGCTGCACAGGGTTATAATTCACCCCTCCACTTT
v_call: TRBV4-2; d_call: NA; clone_size: NA; j_call: TRBJ1-1; cdr3_aa: CASSPSQGTREAFF; cdr3_nt: TGTGCCAGCAGCCCTTCACAGGGTACCAGGGAGGCTTTCTTT
v_call: TRBV5-6; d_call: NA; clone_size: medium-sized; j_call: TRBJ1-4; cdr3_aa: CASSLPGFNEKLFF; cdr3_nt: TGTGCCAGCAGCTTACCGGGTTTTAATGAAAAACTGTTTTTT
v_call: TRBV15; d_call: TRBD1; clone_size: NA; j_call: TRBJ2-5; cdr3_aa: CATSRLTGEETQYF; cdr3_nt: TGTGCCACCAGCAGACTGACAGGGGAAGAGACCCAGTACTTC
v_call: TRBV2; d_call: NA; clone_size: few; j_call: TRBJ1-6; cdr3_aa: CASMGGVPPLHF; cdr3_nt: TGTGCCAGCATGGGGGGAGTGCCACCCCTCCACTTT
v_call: TRBV6-1; d_call: NA; clone_size: NA; j_call: TRBJ2-3; cdr3_aa: CASSEAGHQRLSTDTQYF; cdr3_nt: TGTGCCAGCAGTGAAGCGGGACACCAGCGCCTGAGCACAGATACGCAGTATTTT
v_call: TRBV5-6; d_call: NA; clone_size: NA; j_call: TRBJ2-7; cdr3_aa: CASSLPGSPEQYF; cdr3_nt: TGTGCCAGCAGCTTGCCCGGGTCCCCCGAGCAGTACTTC
v_call: TRBV7-9; d_call: NA; clone_size: NA; j_call: TRBJ1-1; cdr3_aa: CASTTVGRNTEAFF; cdr3_nt: TGTGCCAGCACCACCGTAGGCAGGAACACTGAAGCTTTCTTT
v_call: TRBV6-5; d_call: TRBD1; clone_size: NA; j_call: TRBJ1-5; cdr3_aa: CASSYSRTGTQPQHF; cdr3_nt: TGTGCCAGCAGTTACTCGAGGACAGGGACTCAGCCCCAGCATTTT
v_call: TRBV6-6; d_call: NA; clone_size: NA; j_call: TRBJ2-2; cdr3_aa: CASSYHSGPAGELFF; cdr3_nt: TGTGCCAGCAGTTACCACTCCGGGCCCGCCGGGGAGCTGTTTTTT
v_call: TRBV5-1; d_call: NA; clone_size: few; j_call: TRBJ2-5; cdr3_aa: CASRAGSETQYF; cdr3_nt: TGCGCCAGCAGGGCAGGGAGCGAGACCCAGTACTTC